These 22 T cell receptor beta chains share one sample of origin, sequenced in a study of T cell repertoires in aging, cancer and after chemotherapy. TCR beta rearrangements were amplified from peripheral blood genomic DNA. TRB rearrangements spanning V, D and J were amplified using mixed TRB-A/B primers. Each CDR3 protein is one row after TCRdb ran MiXCR on the multiplex PCR reads. Here the sample spans 2,700 or so distinct CDR3 sequences, 20% to 30% being singletons. Sequencing input: blood. All receptors derive from a human donor in good health.

The V gene is TRBV24-1, the J gene TRBJ2-1; D is perhaps TRBD2 (6 bases). The CDR3 contains 16 residues. From germline, CDR1 is KGHDR and CDR2 SFDVKD. V lost 4 bases to trimming and J lost 0 bases, with 12 bases between them. CDR3 residues: CATSDGAGHSYNEQFF. Here the CDR3 DNA reads TGTGCCACCAGTGACGGAGCGGGCCACTCCTACAATGAGCAGTTCTTC.

The sample holds a few counts of this clonotype. The chain couples TRBV11-3 to TRBJ1-1, with D perhaps matching TRBD1 (5 bases). V was shortened by 3 bases and J by 0 bases, with 8 bases between the two germline ends. Per germline, CDR1 SGHNT and CDR2 YENEEA. This CDR3 contains 14 residues. The CDR3 DNA reads as TGTGCCAGCAGCTTGACAGCCATGAACACTGAAGCTTTCTTT. Protein product: CASSLTAMNTEAFF.

This clonotype was seen more than once but under ten times. For the CDR3, the DNA is TGTGCCAGCAGCCAAGCAACTAGCGCCAGCTACGAGCAGTACTTC. Its protein is CASSQATSASYEQYF. V is TRBV11-3 and J is TRBJ2-7; 7 bases align to TRBD2. The CDR3 sequence is 15 residues long. The V gene's germline CDR1 is SGHNT and CDR2 YENEEA. J was trimmed by 3 bases and V by 5 bases; bases with no gene match: 10.

This clonotype came up a few times. The V call is TRBV30, the J call TRBJ1-2; TRBD1 might be the D (6 bases). The CDR3 length is 12 residues. Germline V gene sequence: CDR1 GTSNPN, CDR2 SVGIG (reference sequence). The V gene lost 6 bases and the J gene lost 4 bases, with 12 bases spanning the gap. CDR3 DNA: TGTGCCTGCTCAGGGGTCGGCTATGGCTACACCTTC. Amino acid sequence: CACSGVGYGYTF.

By frequency in the sample, this clonotype is medium-sized (0.01 to 0.1%). The V call is TRBV6-1, the J call TRBJ2-3; TRBD1 aligns across 8 bases. The CDR3 runs to 16 residues. V was clipped by 7 bases and J by 0 bases; unmatched bases: 9. CDR1 is MNHNS and CDR2 is SASEGT in the germline V gene. The CDR3 DNA follows: TGTGCCAGCATCCGACCCGGGACAGGAAGCACAGATACGCAGTATTTT. Its translation: CASIRPGTGSTDTQYF.

With respect to this clonotype: The germline gene is not matched at one end of the junction; a read error may be the cause. V is TRBV10-3 and J is TRBJ1-1; 8 bases match TRBD1. Germline CDR1 and CDR2: ENHRY and SYGVKD. The CDR3 loop spans 15 amino acids. The CDR3 spells CAISGGGQVIAESFF. The CDR3 nucleotides read TGTGCCATCAGTGGAGGGGGACAGGTTATAGCTGAATCTTTCTTT.

This chain links TRBV20-1 with TRBJ2-7, with a tentative D call TRBD2 (6 bases). This CDR3 has 14 residues. CDR1 is DFQATT, CDR2 SNEGSKA, per germline (reference sequence). V gave up 4 bases and J gave up 4 bases, with 17 bases separating them. The CDR3 nucleotides are TGCAGTGCTACCGAACTAGCATCCGTTTACGAGCAGTACTTC. Amino acid sequence: CSATELASVYEQYF.

The V and J genes are TRBV20-1 and TRBJ2-3, with TRBD2 matching 8 bases. The CDR3 extends over 14 amino acids. The germline V gene has CDR1 DFQATT and CDR2 SNEGSKA (reference sequence). V dropped 3 bases and J dropped 4; count of bases not matched to a gene: 6. The CDR3 is CSASPAGVADTQYF. The CDR3 DNA reads TGCAGTGCTAGTCCAGCGGGAGTGGCAGATACGCAGTATTTT.

This clonotype is medium-sized within its sample. The chain recombines TRBV11-3 with TRBJ1-1; TRBD1 is a possible D gene (5 bases). The CDR3 totals 16 residues. V was shortened by 5 bases and J by 4 bases, with 20 bases between the two germline ends. The germline V gene encodes CDR1 SGHNT and CDR2 YENEEA. The CDR3: CASSLGRRGAGTEAFF. The CDR3 DNA sequence: TGTGCCAGCAGCCTAGGCAGGAGAGGGGCGGGCACTGAAGCTTTCTTT.

This chain joins TRBV20-1 and TRBJ1-1, with D perhaps matching TRBD1 (6 bases). CDR1 is DFQATT and CDR2 is SNEGSKA in the germline V gene (reference sequence). The CDR3 covers 15 residues. The CDR3 DNA reads TGCAGAGCCTTACCGGACAGACTATTAAACACTGAAGCTTTCTTT. Translated: CRALPDRLLNTEAFF.

The rearrangement uses TRBV7-6 and TRBJ2-2; 7 positions match TRBD2. V shed 0 bases, J shed 5 bases, and the junction held 6 bases outside the gene matches. CDR3 length equals 16 residues. CDR1 SGHVS and CDR2 FNYEAQ come from the germline V gene. The chain's CDR3 is CASSLAGTIITGELFF. CDR3 nucleotides: TGTGCCAGCAGCTTAGCCGGGACTATTATTACCGGGGAGCTGTTTTTT.

This clonotype occurred once. This may stem from a read error, because a much larger clone lies one nucleotide away. CDR3 nucleotide sequence: TGTGCCAGCAGCTTGTCCACAAACCTAGATATGCAGTATTTT. It translates to CASSLSTNLDMQYF. The chain has TRBV5-1 and TRBJ2-3; D uncertain. There are 14 residues in the CDR3. Looked up from germline, CDR1 is SGHRS and CDR2 is YFSETQ.

This chain connects TRBV5-4 to TRBJ1-4; no clear D. Trimming removed 0 bases at V and 5 bases at J, with 17 bases between. CDR1 is SGHNT, CDR2 YYREEE, per germline (reference sequence). There are 17 residues in the CDR3. Written as DNA, the CDR3 is TGTGCCAGCAGCTTGGGACTAGGGTCCAACCGAAATGAAAAACTGTTTTTT. Amino acids: CASSLGLGSNRNEKLFF.

By proportion, this clonotype is medium-sized (0.01 to 0.1%). V is TRBV6-1 and J is TRBJ2-1, with D maybe TRBD2 (6 bases). CDR3 size: 11 residues. Germline CDR1 and CDR2: MNHNS and SASEGT. Here the CDR3 reads CRSGSYNEQFF. The CDR3 region has the DNA TGTAGAAGCGGGTCCTACAATGAGCAGTTCTTC.

Relative to its sample, this clonotype is medium-sized. The chain links TRBV5-4 to TRBJ2-1; no clear D. The CDR3 sequence is 12 residues long. The V end lost 0 bases, the J end lost 5 bases, and 3 bases lay between the germline ends. In germline, CDR1 is SGHNT, CDR2 YYREEE (reference sequence). This CDR3 is CASSLGNNEQFF. The CDR3 DNA sequence: TGTGCCAGCAGCTTGGGAAACAATGAGCAGTTCTTC.

A note on this clonotype: This clone may be a read error of a much larger clone one base away. The chain employs TRBV6-1 and TRBJ1-2; D remains ambiguous. The CDR3 has 15 residues. The germline V gene has CDR1 MNHNS and CDR2 SASEGT. CDR3 protein: CASSEGQAPNCGYTF. CDR3 in DNA: TGTGCCAGCAGTGAAGGGCAGGCCCCTAACTGTGGCTACACCTTC.

This chain links TRBV11-3 with TRBJ1-6; maybe TRBD1 (6 bases). V was shortened by 6 bases and J by 0 bases, with 9 bases between the two germline ends. Germline CDR1 and CDR2: SGHNT and YENEEA. This CDR3 comprises 15 residues. CDR3 sequence reads: CASSSQGSYNSPLHF. DNA of the CDR3: TGTGCCAGCAGTTCACAGGGCTCCTATAATTCACCCCTCCACTTT.

This clonotype counts as medium-sized (0.01 to 0.1%). This sequence joins TRBV5-6 and TRBJ2-3, with D possibly being TRBD1 (5 bases). V lost 4 bases and J 3 bases, leaving 18 bases between the germline ends. Germline loops: CDR1 SGHDT, CDR2 YYEEEE. This CDR3 contains 16 residues. The CDR3 nucleotides are TGTGCCAGCAGCGCGACAGCAGTGGGCACAACAGATACGCAGTATTTT. Translation gives CASSATAVGTTDTQYF.

This chain uses TRBV4-1 with TRBJ2-7; 10 bases line up with TRBD2. Germline V gene lookup returns CDR1 MGHRA and CDR2 YSYEKL. This CDR3 has 15 amino acids. The V and J ends lost 5 bases and 0 bases, in that order; junction bases with no gene match: 4. CDR3 protein: CASSAPSGSSYEQYF. For the CDR3, the DNA is TGCGCCAGCAGCGCCCCTAGCGGGAGCTCCTACGAGCAGTACTTC.

This clonotype was counted once. The J gene is TRBJ2-1, the V gene TRBV5-5; 11 bases match TRBD2. The CDR3 loop spans 16 amino acids. Trimming removed 5 bases from V and 6 bases from J; junction bases left unmatched: 10. In germline, CDR1 is SGHKS, CDR2 YYEKEE (reference sequence). The CDR3 protein is CASRPHIAGGVNEQFF. The CDR3 nucleotides are TGTGCCAGCAGACCGCATATAGCGGGAGGGGTCAATGAGCAGTTCTTC.

Remarks on this clonotype: Germline and junction disagree at one end, which may indicate a read error. The chain has TRBV5-1 and TRBJ2-7; a weak D match, TRBD2 (6 bases). Germline CDR1 and CDR2: SGHRS and YFSETQ. The CDR3 is made up of 12 amino acids. CDR3 coding DNA: TGTGCCACCGGGACTTTATCCTACGAGCAGTACTTC. Its protein product is CATGTLSYEQYF.

CDR3 sequence (DNA): TGTGCCAGCAGTTTACGGGGGGGGACCTATGGCTACACCTTC. It yields the protein CASSLRGGTYGYTF. This chain joins TRBV27 and TRBJ1-2; D might be TRBD1 (5 bases). Trimming cost V 2 bases and J 4 bases, with 11 bases left between them. The CDR3 runs to 14 residues. Germline CDR1 is MNHEY and CDR2 is SMNVEV (reference sequence).